The source of this T cell receptor beta chain is a study of control samples from healthy donors and cancer patients. Trimming shortened V by 1 base and J by 7 bases, and 9 bases separated the two germline ends. CDR1 and CDR2 (germline): SEHNR, FQNEAQ (reference sequence). This CDR3 contains 13 residues. Assay used: immunoSEQ multiplex PCR; TCRdb lists only in-frame clones, some missing. The sample lists about 120,000 clones; over 90% were seen once. This clone was observed a single time. This TCR derives from a man between 25 and 39 years old in good health. The chain couples TRBV7-9 to TRBJ2-3; maybe TRBD2 (5 bases). The specimen was blood. Written as DNA, the CDR3 is TGTGCCAGCAGCTTAGACGGGGTAAATACGCAGTATTTT. It codes for CASSLDGVNTQYF.